This TCR beta chain was obtained from a study of blood T cell repertoires in COVID-19 (dated by TCRdb to 2019 to 2021). Broadly, across the study: Samples from collaborators originated in the United States, Italy and Spain and spanned both the acute and convalescent phases of COVID-19. The dataset comprised deeply sampled blood TCRbeta repertoires from subjects exposed to, actively infected with, or recovered from COVID-19. A freely available public database, intended as a resource for researchers studying the immune response to SARS-CoV-2, is where the repertoires were released. Where available, HLA class I and class II types were obtained from metadata supplied by the sample provider rather than from assay-based typing. A de-identified subject ID, COVID-19 status, age in years and sex were almost always included in the sample metadata. The material from the prospective study consisted of cDNA or gDNA derived from T cells, B-cell-depleted T cells, or PBMCs. Samples came from the ongoing ImmuneRACE study (first 160 participants) plus 1,254 subjects from 6 global collaborators. The paper's findings and limits, for the study overall: The quantity of clinical and demographic metadata differed by source and by participant and was supplied without curation.

Each collaborating institution followed its own protocols to collect whole blood in K2EDTA tubes. For TCRbeta analysis, collaborator samples were shipped as frozen whole blood, as isolated PBMCs, or as DNA extracted from either sample type. The immunoSEQ Assay, a bias-controlled multiplex PCR, was used to amplify TCRbeta CDR3 regions from genomic DNA. As for how the authors treated the data: Within the assay, amplification of reference gene primers was used to estimate how many nucleated cells each sample contained. Sequence reads were collapsed and filtered to measure the absolute abundance of every unique TCRbeta CDR3 rearrangement. For each sample, productive Simpson clonality was calculated as the square root of Simpson's diversity index across productive rearrangements. Here the immuneACCESS table is served through TCRdb, limited to in-frame sequences with V and J called. Missing clones are a known gap in these copies; in checked studies unresolved V genes cover under half, and the rest lacks a known reason. V and J calls and clone size are as listed in that table; D and trimming were resolved from the DNA. This sample gives over 120,000 clones in total; 70% to 85% of them show up just once. Together, the top ten hold approximately 2.9% of the sample.

A word on this clone: This receptor's antigen is unknown. Base quality data are lacking; no much larger clone is found one base away.

The trim is 0 bases for V and 3 bases for J, with a gap of 18 bases between the germline ends. Counted from cysteine to phenylalanine, this CDR3 has 17 amino acids. Only CDR3 DNA remains: 51 bases, in frame from the first base. From a lookup of the germline V gene, CDR1 and CDR2 are MGHRA and YSYEKL. The chain employs TRBV4-1 and TRBJ2-7; TRBD1 is a weak D gene call, 6 bases matching. The clonotype was recovered from a woman aged 80 or over with acute or convalescent COVID-19. Sequencing used peripheral blood. The CDR3 protein: CASSQEGQGGPGYEQYF. The bases are TGCGCCAGCAGCCAAGAGGGACAAGGTGGACCGGGCTACGAGCAGTACTTC.